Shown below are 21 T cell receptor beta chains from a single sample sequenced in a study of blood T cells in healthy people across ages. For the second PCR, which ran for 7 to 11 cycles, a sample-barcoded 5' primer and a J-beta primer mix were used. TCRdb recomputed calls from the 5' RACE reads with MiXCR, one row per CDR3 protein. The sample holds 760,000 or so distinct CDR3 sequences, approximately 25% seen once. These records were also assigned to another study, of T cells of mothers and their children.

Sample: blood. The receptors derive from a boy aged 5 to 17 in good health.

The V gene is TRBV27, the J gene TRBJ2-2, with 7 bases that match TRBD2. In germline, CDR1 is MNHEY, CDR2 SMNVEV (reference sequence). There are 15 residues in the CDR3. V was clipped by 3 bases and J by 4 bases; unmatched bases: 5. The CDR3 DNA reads TGTGCCAGCAGTTTTGGACTAGATGTCACCGGGGAGCTGTTTTTT. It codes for CASSFGLDVTGELFF.

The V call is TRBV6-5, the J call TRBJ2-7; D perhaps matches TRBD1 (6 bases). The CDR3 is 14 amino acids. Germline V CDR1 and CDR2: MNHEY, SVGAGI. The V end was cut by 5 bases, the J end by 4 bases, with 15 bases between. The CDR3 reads CASSTGRLYYEQYF. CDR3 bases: TGTGCCAGCAGTACAGGGCGACTGTATTACGAGCAGTACTTC.

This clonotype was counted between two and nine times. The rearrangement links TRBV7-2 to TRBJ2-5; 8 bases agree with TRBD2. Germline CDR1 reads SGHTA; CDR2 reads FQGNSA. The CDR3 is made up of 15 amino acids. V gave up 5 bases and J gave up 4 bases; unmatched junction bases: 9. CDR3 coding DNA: TGTGCCAGCAGCCCGTCCGGGGGGGCCGGAGAGACCCAGTACTTC. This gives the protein CASSPSGGAGETQYF.

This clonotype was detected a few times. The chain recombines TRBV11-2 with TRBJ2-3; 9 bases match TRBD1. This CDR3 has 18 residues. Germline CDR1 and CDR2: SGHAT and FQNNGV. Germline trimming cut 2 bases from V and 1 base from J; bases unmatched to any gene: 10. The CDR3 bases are TGTGCCAGCAGCTTATCTACCCCGGGACAGGGTGGCACAGATACGCAGTATTTT. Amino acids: CASSLSTPGQGGTDTQYF.

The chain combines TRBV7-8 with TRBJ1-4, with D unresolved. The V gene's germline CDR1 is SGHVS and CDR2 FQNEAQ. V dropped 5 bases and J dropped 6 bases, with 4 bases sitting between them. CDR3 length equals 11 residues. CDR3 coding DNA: TGTGCCAGCAGCACTGATGAAAAACTGTTTTTT. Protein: CASSTDEKLFF. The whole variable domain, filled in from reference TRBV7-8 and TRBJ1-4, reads GAGVSQSPRYKVAKRGQDVALRCDPISGHVSLFWYQQALGQGPEFLTYFQNEAQLDKSGLPSDRFFAERPEGSVSTLKIQRTQQEDSAVYLCASSTDEKLFFGSGTQLSVL.

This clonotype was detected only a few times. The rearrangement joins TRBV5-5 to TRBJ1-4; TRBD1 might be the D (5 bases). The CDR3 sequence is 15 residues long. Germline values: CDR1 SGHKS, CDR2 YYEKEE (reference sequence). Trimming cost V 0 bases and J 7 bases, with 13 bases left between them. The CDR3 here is CASSLGPGLGEKLFF. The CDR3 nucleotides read TGTGCCAGCAGCTTGGGTCCAGGGTTGGGTGAAAAACTGTTTTTT.

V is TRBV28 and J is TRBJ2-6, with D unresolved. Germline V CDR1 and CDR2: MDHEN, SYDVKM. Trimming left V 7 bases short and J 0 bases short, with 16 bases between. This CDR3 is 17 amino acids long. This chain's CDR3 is CASTGLGTLSGANVLTF. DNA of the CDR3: TGTGCCAGCACCGGGTTAGGTACCCTCTCTGGGGCCAACGTCCTGACTTTC.

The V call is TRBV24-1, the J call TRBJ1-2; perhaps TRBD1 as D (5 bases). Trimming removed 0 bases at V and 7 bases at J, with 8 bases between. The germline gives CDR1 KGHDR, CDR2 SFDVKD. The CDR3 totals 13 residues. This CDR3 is CATSDLRGGGYTF. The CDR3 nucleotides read TGTGCCACCAGTGATTTGCGTGGGGGTGGCTACACCTTC.

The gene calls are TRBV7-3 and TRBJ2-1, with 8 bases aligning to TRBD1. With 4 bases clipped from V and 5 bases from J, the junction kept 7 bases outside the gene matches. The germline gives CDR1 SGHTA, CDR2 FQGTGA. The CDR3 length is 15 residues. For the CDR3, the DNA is TGTGCCAGCAGCTCACGGACAGGGATGGACAATGAGCAGTTCTTC. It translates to CASSSRTGMDNEQFF.

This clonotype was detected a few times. This chain's CDR3 is CASSLDAGLQETQYF. The CDR3 region has the DNA TGTGCCAGCAGCTTGGACGCGGGACTACAAGAGACCCAGTACTTC. The chain has TRBV5-6 and TRBJ2-5, with 7 nucleotides matching TRBD2. Looked up from germline, CDR1 is SGHDT and CDR2 is YYEEEE. The CDR3 consists of 15 residues. Trimming cost V 0 bases and J 2 bases; bases outside gene matches: 4.

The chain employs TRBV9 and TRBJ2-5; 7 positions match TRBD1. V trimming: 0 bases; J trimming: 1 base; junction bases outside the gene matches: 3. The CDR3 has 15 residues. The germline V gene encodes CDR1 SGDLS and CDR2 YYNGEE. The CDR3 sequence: CASSVAGTAQETQYF. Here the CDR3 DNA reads TGTGCCAGCAGCGTAGCTGGGACAGCCCAAGAGACCCAGTACTTC. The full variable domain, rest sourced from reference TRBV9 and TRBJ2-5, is DSGVTQTPKHLITATGQRVTLRCSPRSGDLSVYWYQQSLDQGLQFLIQYYNGEERAKGNILERFSAQQFPDLHSELNLSSLELGDSALYFCASSVAGTAQETQYFGPGTRLLVL.

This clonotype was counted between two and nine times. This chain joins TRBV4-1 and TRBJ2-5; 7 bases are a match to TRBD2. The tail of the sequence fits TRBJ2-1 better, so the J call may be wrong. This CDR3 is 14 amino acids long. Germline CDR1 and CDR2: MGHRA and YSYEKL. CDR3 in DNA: TGCGCCAGCAGCCAAGTTCCGGGGGGTGATGAGCAGTTCTTC. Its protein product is CASSQVPGGDEQFF.

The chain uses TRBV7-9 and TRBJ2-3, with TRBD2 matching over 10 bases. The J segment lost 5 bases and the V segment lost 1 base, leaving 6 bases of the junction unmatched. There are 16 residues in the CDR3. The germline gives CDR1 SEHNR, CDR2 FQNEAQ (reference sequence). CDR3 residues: CASSLEEREGLDTQYF. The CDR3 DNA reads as TGTGCCAGCAGCTTAGAGGAGCGGGAGGGCCTAGATACGCAGTATTTT. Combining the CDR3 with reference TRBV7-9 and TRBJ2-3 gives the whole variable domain DTGVSQNPRHKITKRGQNVTFRCDPISEHNRLYWYRQTLGQGPEFLTYFQNEAQLEKSRLLSDRFSAERPKGSFSTLEIQRTEQGDSAMYLCASSLEEREGLDTQYFGPGTRLTVL.

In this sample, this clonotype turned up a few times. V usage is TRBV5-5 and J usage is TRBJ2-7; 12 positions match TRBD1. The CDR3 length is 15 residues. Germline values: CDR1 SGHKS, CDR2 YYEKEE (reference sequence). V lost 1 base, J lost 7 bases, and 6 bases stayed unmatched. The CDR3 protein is CASSLWGQGADEQYF. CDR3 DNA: TGTGCCAGCAGCTTGTGGGGACAGGGGGCTGATGAGCAGTACTTC.

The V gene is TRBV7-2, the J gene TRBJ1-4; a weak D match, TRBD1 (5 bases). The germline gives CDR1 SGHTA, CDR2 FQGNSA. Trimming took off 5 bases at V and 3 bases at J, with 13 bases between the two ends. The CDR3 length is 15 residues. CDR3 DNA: TGTGCCAGCAGCCGGGACGCCGCCCCTAATGAAAAACTGTTTTTT. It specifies CASSRDAAPNEKLFF.

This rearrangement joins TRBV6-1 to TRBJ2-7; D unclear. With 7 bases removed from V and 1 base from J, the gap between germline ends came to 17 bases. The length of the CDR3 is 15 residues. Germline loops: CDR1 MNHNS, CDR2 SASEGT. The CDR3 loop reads CASILNNMGSYEQYF. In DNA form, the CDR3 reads TGTGCCAGCATCCTTAATAATATGGGGTCCTACGAGCAGTACTTC.

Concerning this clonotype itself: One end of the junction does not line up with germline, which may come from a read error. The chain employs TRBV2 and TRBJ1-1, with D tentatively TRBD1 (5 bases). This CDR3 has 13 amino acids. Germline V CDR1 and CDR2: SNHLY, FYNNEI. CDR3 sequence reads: CASTWGVNTEAFF. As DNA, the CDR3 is TGTGCCAGCACTTGGGGGGTGAATACTGAAGCTTTCTTT.

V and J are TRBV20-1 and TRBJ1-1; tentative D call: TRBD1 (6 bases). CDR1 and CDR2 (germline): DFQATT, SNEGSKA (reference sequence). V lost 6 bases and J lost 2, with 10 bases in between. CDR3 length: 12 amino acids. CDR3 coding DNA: TGCAGTGCCCTACAGGGTAACACTGAAGCTTTCTTT. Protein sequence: CSALQGNTEAFF.

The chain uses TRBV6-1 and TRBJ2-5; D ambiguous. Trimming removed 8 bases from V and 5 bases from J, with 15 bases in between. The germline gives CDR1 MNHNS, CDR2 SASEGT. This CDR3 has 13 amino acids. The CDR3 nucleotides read TGTGCCAGCGTCCGAGGTTCCGAGGAGACCCAGTACTTC. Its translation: CASVRGSEETQYF.

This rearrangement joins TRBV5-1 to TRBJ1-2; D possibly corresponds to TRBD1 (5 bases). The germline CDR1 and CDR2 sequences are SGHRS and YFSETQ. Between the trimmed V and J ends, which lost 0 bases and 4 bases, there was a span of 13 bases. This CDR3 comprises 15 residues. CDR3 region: CASSLEGEHGYGYTF. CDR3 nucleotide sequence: TGCGCCAGCAGCTTGGAAGGGGAGCACGGCTATGGCTACACCTTC.

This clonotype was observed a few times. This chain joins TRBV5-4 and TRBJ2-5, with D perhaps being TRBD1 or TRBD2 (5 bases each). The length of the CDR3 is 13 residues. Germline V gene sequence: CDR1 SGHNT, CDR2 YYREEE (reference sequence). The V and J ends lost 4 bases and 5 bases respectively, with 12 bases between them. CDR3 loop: CASSRDPRETQYF. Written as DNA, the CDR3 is TGTGCCAGCAGCCGGGACCCCAGGGAGACCCAGTACTTC. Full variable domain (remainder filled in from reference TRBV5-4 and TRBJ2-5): ETGVTQSPTHLIKTRGQQVTLRCSSQSGHNTVSWYQQALGQGPQFIFQYYREEENGRGNFPPRFSGLQFPNYSSELNVNALELDDSALYLCASSRDPRETQYFGPGTRLLVL.